These 5 T cell receptor beta chains came from one sample sequenced in a study of T cells in women clearing cervical HPV infection. The assay was immunoSEQ multiplex PCR, and TCRdb's table has in-frame clones only and misses some. The sample includes fewer than 35,000 clones. Sequenced material: blood buffy coat. These receptors all stem from a woman between 18 and 70 years old with a cervical HPV16 infection that either progressed to CIN3+ or cleared (not recorded which).

About this clone: Read data end 3 residues before the CDR3 end; the end is taken from the germline J gene. Other DNA sequences in the same sample also yield this CDR3. V is TRBV11-2 and J is TRBJ2-3; D perhaps matches TRBD2 (5 bases). The V end lost 2 bases, the J end lost 5 bases, and 11 bases lay between the germline ends. Germline CDR1 reads SGHAT; CDR2 reads FQNNGV. The CDR3 consists of 14 residues. CDR3 DNA (partial): TGTGCCAGCAGCTTACTAGCTTTACTAGATACG. This encodes CASSLLALLDT. The CDR3 in full is CASSLLALLDTQYF.

In the case of this clone: Read sequence stops 3 residues before the CDR3 end, and the germline J gene provides the missing end. The chain has TRBV6-2 or TRBV6-3 and TRBJ2-1; D might be TRBD2 (7 bases). CDR1 MNHEY and CDR2 SVGEGT come from the germline V gene. The V end lost 5 bases, the J end lost 6 bases, and 20 bases lay between the germline ends. The CDR3 runs 16 residues. The CDR3 DNA, read in part, is TGTGCCAGCAGTAGCTTGGGGGCGGGAGTTGTCAATGAG. It specifies CASSSLGAGVVNE. The full CDR3 protein is CASSSLGAGVVNEQFF.

A word on this clone: Sequencing ends 3 residues short of the CDR3 end; the germline J gene provides the rest. The rearrangement uses TRBV7-7 and TRBJ2-5, with a possible D match to TRBD1 (7 bases). This CDR3 region has 16 residues. The germline V gene encodes CDR1 SSHAT and CDR2 FNYEAQ (reference sequence). Trimming left V 1 base short and J 7 bases short, with 19 bases between. Partial CDR3 DNA: TGTGCCAGCAGCTTAGGGCCTGGAGGGGGCGAAGGGACC. Encoded protein: CASSLGPGGGEGT. In full, the CDR3 is CASSLGPGGGEGTQYF.

On this clone itself: The read stops 3 residues short of the end of the CDR3; the missing end is completed from the germline J gene. This chain uses TRBV20-1 with TRBJ1-4; D is unclear. This CDR3 is built from 14 residues. The germline CDR1 and CDR2 sequences are DFQATT and SNEGSKA (reference sequence). Trimming stripped 0 bases from V and 0 bases from J, with 5 bases between. CDR3 bases read: TGCAGTGCTAGAGACAGTTCAACTAATGAAAAA. Translated: CSARDSSTNEK. The CDR3 in its entirety is CSARDSSTNEKLFF.

A note on this clone: The read ends 3 residues before the CDR3 terminus; that terminus is restored from the germline J gene. V and J are TRBV14 and TRBJ1-1; D is unresolved. The V gene lost 2 bases and the J gene lost 6 bases, with 10 bases spanning the gap. There are 13 residues in the CDR3. Germline CDR1 and CDR2: SGHDN and FVKESK. This CDR3 reads CASSQRLRAEAFF. Incomplete CDR3 DNA: TGTGCCAGCAGCCAACGACTAAGGGCTGAA.